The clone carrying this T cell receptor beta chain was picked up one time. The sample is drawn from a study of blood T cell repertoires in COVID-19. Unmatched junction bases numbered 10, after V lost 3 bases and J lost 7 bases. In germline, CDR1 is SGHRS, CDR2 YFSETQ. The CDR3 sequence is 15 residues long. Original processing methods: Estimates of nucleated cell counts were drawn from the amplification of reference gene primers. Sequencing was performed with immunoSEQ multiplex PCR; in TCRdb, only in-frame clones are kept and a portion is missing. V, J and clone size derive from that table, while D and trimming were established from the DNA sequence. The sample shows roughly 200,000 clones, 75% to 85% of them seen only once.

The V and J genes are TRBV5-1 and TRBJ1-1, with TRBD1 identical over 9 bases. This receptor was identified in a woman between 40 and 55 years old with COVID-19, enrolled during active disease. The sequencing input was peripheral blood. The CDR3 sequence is CASSSTLPGQGEAFF. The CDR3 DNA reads TGCGCCAGCAGCTCCACCCTCCCGGGACAGGGTGAAGCTTTCTTT.